A single sample gave rise to the 11 T cell receptor beta chains below, sequenced in a study of somatic mutations in cytotoxic T cells in rheumatoid arthritis. TCRdb keeps only in-frame clones here, not all; method: immunoSEQ multiplex PCR. Here the sample spans roughly 14,000 clones, just under 80% being singletons. Sequenced material: CD8+ T cells sorted from blood. The receptors originated from an adult with rheumatoid arthritis.

The chain is built from TRBV7-3 and TRBJ2-1; no clear D. The CDR3 covers 11 residues. Per germline, CDR1 SGHTA and CDR2 FQGTGA. V was pared by 4 bases and J by 7 bases, with 5 bases between. The chain's CDR3 is CASSSGNEQFF. CDR3 sequence (DNA): TGTGCCAGCAGCTCCGGAAATGAGCAGTTCTTC.

This clone has only a few counts. The chain combines TRBV6-1 with TRBJ1-1, with D maybe TRBD1 (5 bases). CDR3 length equals 14 residues. Germline V CDR1 and CDR2: MNHNS, SASEGT. V shed 3 bases and J shed 4 bases, with 12 bases lying between them. The CDR3 DNA reads as TGTGCCAGCAGTGAGGCCCCAGGGACCACTGAAGCTTTCTTT. Translation: CASSEAPGTTEAFF.

V usage is TRBV7-9 and J usage is TRBJ1-2; D uncertain. CDR1 is SEHNR, CDR2 FQNEAQ, per germline (reference sequence). Trimming stripped 7 bases from V and 0 bases from J, with 12 bases between. The CDR3 is 14 amino acids. The CDR3, as DNA: TGTGCCAGCACCCCCTTCGGAGCTAACTATGGCTACACCTTC. Its translation is CASTPFGANYGYTF.

The chain employs TRBV5-4 and TRBJ2-6; 13 bases match TRBD2. This CDR3 region has 17 residues. The V gene's germline CDR1 is SGHNT and CDR2 YYREEE (reference sequence). V lost 5 bases, J lost 2 bases, and 4 bases stayed unmatched. CDR3 nucleotide sequence: TGTGCCAGCAGTTACGGGACTAGCGGGACTGGGGCCAACGTCCTGACTTTC. This encodes CASSYGTSGTGANVLTF.

The gene calls are TRBV5-6 and TRBJ2-1; tentatively, D is TRBD2 (6 bases). CDR3 size: 15 residues. V lost 0 bases and J 3 bases, leaving 10 bases between the germline ends. The germline gives CDR1 SGHDT, CDR2 YYEEEE. The CDR3 coding sequence is TGTGCCAGCAGCTTGGCGCGGGGACTCTACAATGAGCAGTTCTTC. This encodes CASSLARGLYNEQFF.

The J gene is TRBJ2-7, the V gene TRBV7-8; TRBD1 or TRBD2 may be the D gene (6 bases each). This CDR3 has 15 amino acids. The germline CDR1 and CDR2 sequences are SGHVS and FQNEAQ. V lost 1 base and J lost 2, with 12 bases in between. In DNA, the CDR3 is TGTGCCAGCAGCTTAGATCGGGGGCCGCCCTACGAGCAGTACTTC. It is translated as CASSLDRGPPYEQYF.

This rearrangement joins TRBV27 to TRBJ2-7; a possible D gene is TRBD2 (6 bases). The V and J ends lost 5 bases and 3 bases respectively, with 20 bases between them. Germline CDR1 is MNHEY and CDR2 is SMNVEV (reference sequence). The CDR3 is 16 residues long. This chain's CDR3 is CASSPEEGPSYYEQYF. In DNA form, the CDR3 reads TGTGCCAGCAGTCCGGAGGAGGGACCCTCTTACTACGAGCAGTACTTC.

This chain connects TRBV28 to TRBJ1-1, with 7 bases fitting TRBD1. The germline V gene encodes CDR1 MDHEN and CDR2 SYDVKM. CDR3 length: 17 residues. The V gene end was trimmed by 6 bases and the J gene end by 2 bases; junction bases not matched to a gene: 15. The CDR3 DNA follows: TGTGCCAGCAGCGCACCGAGGTTCCAGGGGGGAAACACTGAAGCTTTCTTT. It translates to CASSAPRFQGGNTEAFF.

This chain uses TRBV7-9 with TRBJ1-1; D remains ambiguous. The germline V and J ends were trimmed by 4 bases and 7 bases, with 7 bases remaining between them. Per the germline V gene, CDR1 is SEHNR and CDR2 is FQNEAQ (reference sequence). The CDR3 covers 11 residues. CDR3 protein: CASSSSDEAFF. CDR3 coding DNA: TGTGCCAGCAGCTCCTCAGATGAAGCTTTCTTT.

The chain employs TRBV29-1 and TRBJ2-1; tentative D call: TRBD1 (7 bases). Trimming left V 4 bases short and J 2 bases short, with 12 bases between. This CDR3 has 14 amino acids. Germline-derived CDR1 and CDR2 are SQVTM and ANQGSEA. The DNA for the CDR3 is TGCAGCGTTGCAGGGGGGTTGACCTACAATGAGCAGTTCTTC. Amino acid sequence: CSVAGGLTYNEQFF.

This chain uses TRBV7-9 with TRBJ2-1; 14 bases agree with TRBD2. Trimming took 4 bases from V and 1 from J; bases not matched to a gene: 6. The CDR3 contains 18 residues. Germline lookup yields CDR1 SEHNR and CDR2 FQNEAQ (reference sequence). The CDR3 is CASSSGLAGVGSYNEQFF. The CDR3, as DNA: TGTGCCAGCAGCTCGGGACTAGCGGGAGTCGGATCCTACAATGAGCAGTTCTTC.